A single sample gave rise to the 18 T cell receptor beta chains below, sequenced in a study of blood T cells in healthy people across ages. Alongside a J-beta primer mix, a sample-barcoded 5' primer served in a second PCR lasting 7 to 11 cycles. TCRdb processed the 5' RACE reads anew with MiXCR; each CDR3 protein has one entry. The profile shows around 1,000,000 distinct CDR3 sequences, roughly a quarter of them singletons. The same sample was also studied in work on T cells of mothers and their children.

The sample was blood. The receptors originated from a girl aged 2-9 years in good health.

The chain links TRBV4-1 to TRBJ2-7; D might be TRBD1 or TRBD2, each matching 6 bases. V lost 0 bases and J 2 bases, leaving 11 bases between the germline ends. There are 15 residues in the CDR3. CDR1 is MGHRA and CDR2 is YSYEKL in the germline V gene. This CDR3 reads CASSQEGRDTYEQYF. CDR3 coding DNA: TGCGCCAGCAGCCAAGAAGGGCGGGACACCTACGAGCAGTACTTC.

The table lists this clonotype with a few counts. The chain couples TRBV29-1 to TRBJ2-2; possibly TRBD2 for D (5 bases). Germline assignment: CDR1 SQVTM and CDR2 ANQGSEA. The germline V and J ends were trimmed by 1 base and 7 bases, with 10 bases remaining between them. This CDR3 region has 13 residues. Here the CDR3 DNA reads TGCAGCGTTGAAGGTCAGCGGAACGGGGAGCTGTTTTTT. Translating it yields CSVEGQRNGELFF.

This clonotype was seen a handful of times. V and J are TRBV9 and TRBJ1-6; no clear D. CDR1 is SGDLS, CDR2 YYNGEE, per germline. This CDR3 spans 15 amino acids. V lost 3 bases to trimming and J lost 1 base, with 8 bases between them. The CDR3, as DNA: TGTGCCAGCAGCGCGGGTGTTTCCTATAATTCACCCCTCCACTTT. Translation gives CASSAGVSYNSPLHF. The whole variable domain, remainder taken from reference TRBV9 and TRBJ1-6, is DSGVTQTPKHLITATGQRVTLRCSPRSGDLSVYWYQQSLDQGLQFLIQYYNGEERAKGNILERFSAQQFPDLHSELNLSSLELGDSALYFCASSAGVSYNSPLHFGNGTRLTVT.

This clonotype was seen more than once but under ten times. V gene TRBV10-3 combines with J gene TRBJ2-2; D possibly corresponds to TRBD1 (5 bases). Trimming left V 3 bases short and J 5 bases short, with 13 bases between. The CDR3 loop spans 15 amino acids. Germline V lookup: CDR1 ENHRY, CDR2 SYGVKD. CDR3 bases: TGTGCCATCAGTGACTCGGCGCCAGGGACCGGGGAGCTGTTTTTT. Protein sequence: CAISDSAPGTGELFF.

A note on this clonotype: Compared with germline, one end of the junction differs, possibly owing to a read error. The CDR3 sequence is CSVLPTGSAYGYAF. As DNA, the CDR3 is TGCAGCGTTCTCCCGACTGGGTCCGCCTATGGCTACGCCTTC. The rearrangement uses TRBV29-1 and TRBJ1-2; no clear D. Per the germline V gene, CDR1 is SQVTM and CDR2 is ANQGSEA. CDR3 size: 14 residues.

The chain joins TRBV28 to TRBJ2-1; TRBD2 might be the D (5 bases). The CDR3 extends over 14 amino acids. The ends were cut back, 6 bases at V and 6 bases at J, with 15 bases in the middle. CDR1 and CDR2 (germline): MDHEN, SYDVKM. This chain's CDR3 is CASRLLGEGNEQFF. CDR3 in DNA: TGTGCCAGCAGGCTACTGGGAGAGGGCAATGAGCAGTTCTTC.

The genes are TRBV7-2 and TRBJ2-5; 9 bases agree with TRBD2. Germline assignment: CDR1 SGHTA and CDR2 FQGNSA. J gave up 5 bases and V 6 bases, and 10 bases lay outside the gene matches. The CDR3 runs to 15 residues. The CDR3 DNA reads as TGTGCCAGCAGTCAGTTAGCGGGAGTGGTGGAGACCCAGTACTTC. Translated: CASSQLAGVVETQYF.

This chain joins TRBV4-1 and TRBJ1-4; 7 positions agree with TRBD1. The CDR3 runs to 16 residues. Germline V lookup: CDR1 MGHRA, CDR2 YSYEKL. V was clipped by 6 bases and J by 3 bases; unmatched bases: 10. The CDR3 DNA follows: TGCGCCAGCAGGGGGACAGCTTTTGCACCTAATGAAAAACTGTTTTTT. As protein: CASRGTAFAPNEKLFF.

This clonotype has more than one count but fewer than ten. The V call is TRBV9, the J call TRBJ2-5, with 7 bases that match TRBD1. The germline gives CDR1 SGDLS, CDR2 YYNGEE. V was clipped by 2 bases and J by 2 bases; unmatched bases: 6. The length of the CDR3 is 15 residues. CDR3 nucleotide sequence: TGTGCCAGCAGCGTTTGGGACAGAGGGCAAGAGACCCAGTACTTC. The encoded protein is CASSVWDRGQETQYF.

V gene TRBV4-3 combines with J gene TRBJ1-4; unclear D gene. Germline V gene data show CDR1 as LGHNA and CDR2 as YSLEER. Trimming took off 0 bases at V and 8 bases at J, with 16 bases between the two ends. The CDR3 has 16 residues. CDR3 in DNA: TGCGCCAGCAGCCAAGATTATTCCAGCCTGGGGGAAAAACTGTTTTTT. Its protein product is CASSQDYSSLGEKLFF.

This clonotype was counted between two and nine times. V is TRBV12-5 and J is TRBJ2-5; D is perhaps TRBD1 or TRBD2 (6 bases each). With 6 bases removed from V and 5 bases from J, the gap between germline ends came to 19 bases. This CDR3 contains 15 residues. The V gene's germline CDR1 is LGHNT and CDR2 FRNRAP. The CDR3 region is CASGPRTGDTETQYF. DNA for the CDR3: TGTGCTAGTGGCCCTCGGACGGGGGACACCGAGACCCAGTACTTC.

This chain uses TRBV3-1 with TRBJ1-5; D is possibly TRBD1 (5 bases). The ends were cut back, 0 bases at V and 2 bases at J, with 11 bases in the middle. Per germline, CDR1 LGHDT and CDR2 YNNKEL (reference sequence). The CDR3 is made up of 16 amino acids. The CDR3 sequence is CASSQDRGVGNQPQHF. CDR3 in DNA: TGTGCCAGCAGCCAAGATAGAGGGGTTGGCAATCAGCCCCAGCATTTT.

This clonotype has more than one count but fewer than ten. This chain links TRBV6-6 with TRBJ1-2; no clear D gene. Germline loops: CDR1 MNHNY, CDR2 SVGAGI (reference sequence). CDR3 length: 13 residues. Trimming removed 6 bases at V and 2 bases at J, with 10 bases between. CDR3 DNA sequence: TGTGCCAGCAGCTACCCTGGCAACTATGGCTACACCTTC. Its protein product is CASSYPGNYGYTF.

This clonotype was recorded only once. At one boundary the junction diverges from the germline segment, which might be a read error. This chain joins TRBV24-1 and TRBJ2-2; D uncertain. This CDR3 contains 13 residues. Germline CDR1 is KGHDR and CDR2 is SFDVKD. CDR3 nucleotides: TGTGCCTCCAGTGATTTTTGGAACGGGGAGCTGTTTTTT. Residues: CASSDFWNGELFF.

The table lists this clonotype with a few counts. The chain is built from TRBV5-4 and TRBJ2-1, with a possible D match to TRBD2 (6 bases). In germline, CDR1 is SGHNT, CDR2 YYREEE (reference sequence). The V end was cut by 1 base, the J end by 1 base, with 9 bases between. CDR3 size: 15 residues. The CDR3: CASSLTSLSYNEQFF. In DNA, the CDR3 is TGTGCCAGCAGCTTGACTAGCCTTTCCTACAATGAGCAGTTCTTC.

The chain combines TRBV19 with TRBJ2-6; 7 nucleotides match TRBD2. After removal of 6 bases from V and 2 bases from J, the junction contained 13 bases not matched to a gene. The CDR3 is 18 residues long. Germline CDR1 reads LNHDA; CDR2 reads SQIVND (reference sequence). In DNA, the CDR3 is TGTGCCAGTAGAAGGATGGGACTACACTCGACTGGGGCCAACGTCCTGACTTTC. Translating it yields CASRRMGLHSTGANVLTF.

This chain joins TRBV27 and TRBJ1-1; D possibly corresponds to TRBD1 (5 bases). The CDR3 extends over 14 amino acids. Germline V gene lookup returns CDR1 MNHEY and CDR2 SMNVEV (reference sequence). Trimming removed 4 bases from V and 5 bases from J, with 14 bases in between. The CDR3, as DNA: TGTGCCAGCAGTTCCCCGGGGCTGGGGACTGAAGCTTTCTTT. Its protein is CASSSPGLGTEAFF.

Written as DNA, the CDR3 is TGCAGTGCCGGGGACGGCTTGAACACTGAAGCTTTCTTT. It codes for CSAGDGLNTEAFF. The rearrangement links TRBV20-1 to TRBJ1-1, with D tentatively TRBD1 (5 bases). The CDR3 consists of 13 residues. Trimming stripped 6 bases from V and 0 bases from J, with 11 bases between. Per the germline V gene, CDR1 is DFQATT and CDR2 is SNEGSKA (reference sequence).